Described below is a single T cell receptor (beta chain) sequence and its context. The sample comes from a study of blood T cell repertoires in COVID-19. Study information: Italy, Spain and the United States were the sources of the convalescent and acute COVID-19 samples. Sources were T cells, B-cell-depleted T cells, or PBMCs; the material itself was cDNA or gDNA.

Trimming shortened V by 1 base and J by 3 bases, and 34 bases separated the two germline ends. The CDR3 loop spans 23 amino acids. In germline, CDR1 is MNHNS, CDR2 SASEGT. Profiling relied on immunoSEQ multiplex PCR, and the TCRdb table lists in-frame clones only, not all of them. The data show roughly 36,000 clones, with about 94% seen just once and over 4% held by the top ten. The receptor comes from a human donor with active COVID-19. The donor label of this sample is uncertain. The sample consisted of peripheral blood. The chain carries TRBV6-1 and TRBJ2-4; the D is unclear. Written as DNA, the CDR3 is TGTGCCAGCAGTGAAGGTCTCCGAAAAGTACTAAGGTCGAGCAGCTTAGGCAAAAACATTCAGTACTTC. Translated: CASSEGLRKVLRSSSLGKNIQYF.